At least ten counts were recorded for the clone carrying this T cell receptor beta chain. Its antigen remains unidentified. The data were taken from a study of T cell repertoires in cytomegalovirus infection. In the study overall: Carrying CMV and the relevant HLA type showed in public TCR beta signatures. Findings of the study overall: Dominating the ex vivo response were TCR beta clonotypes that were CMV-specific and HLA-C-restricted. Summed frequency of public TCR beta families distinguished CMV carriers with the relevant HLA.

CDR3 length equals 17 residues. Unmatched junction bases numbered 6, after V lost 6 bases and J lost 0 bases. CDR1 and CDR2 (germline): SGHTA, FQGNSA. MiXCR, run by TCRdb on the reads, gives a single entry per CDR3 protein. The sample has 250,000 or so distinct CDR3 sequences, roughly an eighth seen once. The sample comprised PBMCs. The chain is built from TRBV7-2 and TRBJ2-1; 12 nucleotides line up with TRBD2. The source is a human donor in good health (CMV status not recorded). Some clones in this sample may be carry-over from other donors' samples. The CDR3 DNA is TGTGCCAGCAGTCGACCTAGCGGGGGGGCCTCCTACAATGAGCAGTTCTTC. Translating it yields CASSRPSGGASYNEQFF.